Each of the 29 T cell receptor beta chains below was sequenced from the same sample in a study of control samples from healthy donors and cancer patients. The table came from immunoSEQ multiplex PCR; TCRdb's copy has only in-frame clones and leaves some out. This table holds 50,000 to 65,000 clones, 90% found once. Sequencing was performed on PBMCs. The receptors here all came from a woman aged 50 to 65 with colorectal cancer.

The rearrangement links TRBV6-1 to TRBJ1-2, with 7 bases matching TRBD1. This CDR3 has 14 residues. The J segment lost 4 bases and the V segment lost 2 bases, leaving 4 bases of the junction unmatched. Germline CDR1 MNHNS, CDR2 SASEGT. CDR3 amino acids: CASSEQQGPYGYTF. The CDR3 coding sequence is TGTGCCAGCAGTGAACAACAGGGGCCCTATGGCTACACCTTC.

Notes on this clone: The junction does not match germline at one end; this may be a read error. This sample also contains other DNA sequences that code for the same CDR3. CDR3 protein: CASGRQGSANYGYTF. The CDR3 DNA is TGTGCCAGCGGAAGACAGGGGTCAGCTAACTATGGTTACACCTTC. The gene calls are TRBV28 and TRBJ1-2, with 8 bases matching TRBD1. CDR1 and CDR2 (germline): MDHEN, SYDVKM. This CDR3 spans 15 amino acids.

The chain recombines TRBV9 with TRBJ2-5, with D possibly being TRBD2 (5 bases). Germline CDR1 SGDLS, CDR2 YYNGEE. The germline V and J ends were trimmed by 4 bases and 1 base, with 17 bases remaining between them. The CDR3 totals 16 residues. The DNA of the CDR3 is TGTGCCAGCAGCCCCCTAGGACGGGGAATCCAAGAGACCCAGTACTTC. This gives the protein CASSPLGRGIQETQYF.

The chain carries TRBV4-1 and TRBJ2-6; TRBD1 matches at 8 bases. CDR1 is MGHRA and CDR2 is YSYEKL in the germline V gene. CDR3 length: 16 amino acids. The J segment lost 2 bases and the V segment lost 0 bases, leaving 0 bases of the junction unmatched. As DNA, the CDR3 is TGCGCCAGCAGCCAAGAGACAGGGGCTGGGGCCAACGTCCTGACTTTC. This gives the protein CASSQETGAGANVLTF.

This clone was seen more than once but under ten times. This rearrangement joins TRBV7-2 to TRBJ2-7, with D possibly being TRBD1 (6 bases). CDR3 length: 13 residues. Trimming stripped 5 bases from V and 6 bases from J, with 14 bases between. CDR1 and CDR2 (germline): SGHTA, FQGNSA. The CDR3 nucleotides are TGTGCCAGCAGCCCGAACAGGGTTCGCGAGCAGTACTTC. It is translated as CASSPNRVREQYF.

The V gene is TRBV20-1, the J gene TRBJ1-5; a possible D gene is TRBD1 (5 bases). Per germline, CDR1 DFQATT and CDR2 SNEGSKA (reference sequence). Trimming stripped 3 bases from V and 4 bases from J, with 10 bases between. The CDR3 covers 13 residues. For the CDR3, the DNA is TGCAGTGCTAGTTACGCAGGGAATCAGCCCCAGCATTTT. It encodes CSASYAGNQPQHF.

The genes are TRBV6-5 and TRBJ2-1; maybe TRBD1 (6 bases). Trimming took 5 bases from V and 4 from J, leaving 15 bases between them. This CDR3 has 15 residues. Germline V lookup: CDR1 MNHEY, CDR2 SVGAGI. The CDR3 nucleotides are TGTGCCAGCAGTAAAAACAGGGATCAGTACAATGAGCAGTTCTTC. It codes for CASSKNRDQYNEQFF.

V and J are TRBV28 and TRBJ2-3; D ambiguous. Per germline, CDR1 MDHEN and CDR2 SYDVKM. Trimming stripped 4 bases from V and 7 bases from J, with 9 bases between. The CDR3 runs 12 residues. CDR3 sequence: CASSSRSYTQYF. Written as DNA, the CDR3 is TGTGCCAGCAGTTCTCGGTCATATACGCAGTATTTT.

The chain joins TRBV28 to TRBJ2-1; 9 bases align to TRBD1. With V trimmed by 4 bases and J by 4 bases, 5 bases remained unmatched. The length of the CDR3 is 15 residues. CDR1 and CDR2 from the germline V gene are MDHEN and SYDVKM. The CDR3 sequence is CASSSPGTGYNEQFF. The DNA of the CDR3 is TGTGCCAGCAGTTCCCCCGGGACAGGGTACAATGAGCAGTTCTTC. Full variable domain (remainder filled in from reference TRBV28 and TRBJ2-1): DVKVTQSSRYLVKRTGEKVFLECVQDMDHENMFWYRQDPGLGLRLIYFSYDVKMKEKGDIPEGYSVSREKKERFSLILESASTNQTSMYLCASSSPGTGYNEQFFGPGTRLTVL.

This chain joins TRBV7-2 and TRBJ1-2; no clear D gene. In germline, CDR1 is SGHTA, CDR2 FQGNSA. The CDR3 has 15 residues. Trimming removed 5 bases from V and 5 bases from J, with 18 bases in between. The CDR3 loop is CASSNRAADSYGYTF. The CDR3 region has the DNA TGTGCCAGCAGCAACCGGGCTGCAGATTCGTATGGCTACACCTTC. Together with reference TRBV7-2 and TRBJ1-2, the CDR3 gives the full variable domain: GAGVSQSPSNKVTEKGKDVELRCDPISGHTALYWYRQSLGQGLEFLIYFQGNSAPDKSGLPSDRFSAERTGGSVSTLTIQRTQQEDSAVYLCASSNRAADSYGYTFGSGTRLTVV.

This clone has only one observation. The rearrangement uses TRBV19 and TRBJ1-2, with TRBD1 matching over 8 bases. CDR1 is LNHDA and CDR2 is SQIVND in the germline V gene (reference sequence). This CDR3 spans 13 amino acids. V dropped 10 bases and J dropped 1; count of bases not matched to a gene: 5. The chain's CDR3 is CATWTGINYGYTF. The CDR3 DNA is TGTGCCACCTGGACAGGGATTAACTATGGCTACACCTTC. Looking up the rest from reference TRBV19 and TRBJ1-2 gives the full variable domain: DGGITQSPKYLFRKEGQNVTLSCEQNLNHDAMYWYRQDPGQGLRLIYYSQIVNDFQKGDIAEGYSVSREKKESFPLTVTSAQKNPTAFYLCATWTGINYGYTFGSGTRLTVV.

This clone appeared a single time. CDR3 sequence (DNA): TGTGCCAGTAGTATGCGGGACAGTGGACCCAATGAGCAGTTCTTC. Protein: CASSMRDSGPNEQFF. This chain links TRBV19 with TRBJ2-1, with D perhaps TRBD1 (7 bases). V lost 3 bases and J lost 6, with 15 bases in between. The germline gives CDR1 LNHDA, CDR2 SQIVND (reference sequence). The length of the CDR3 is 15 residues.

The chain joins TRBV3-1 (or the pseudogene TRBV3-2) to TRBJ1-6; 9 positions match TRBD1. Germline V gene sequence: CDR1 LGHDT, CDR2 YNNKEL (reference sequence). The CDR3 extends over 15 amino acids. The V segment lost 4 bases and the J segment 8 bases; nucleotides outside the gene matches: 6. CDR3 in DNA: TGTGCCAGCAGCCCTCGGACAGGGGTTGATTCACCCCTCCACTTT. This encodes CASSPRTGVDSPLHF.

The rearrangement joins TRBV19 to TRBJ2-1; D possibly uses TRBD1 or TRBD2 (6 bases each). The CDR3 is 15 residues long. Germline CDR1 reads LNHDA; CDR2 reads SQIVND (reference sequence). V was cut by 1 base and J by 7 bases, with 14 bases left in between. This chain's CDR3 is CASSIVGGSRNEQFF. The CDR3 region has the DNA TGTGCCAGTAGTATAGTGGGGGGCAGTAGGAATGAGCAGTTCTTC.

The genes are TRBV9 and TRBJ1-4, with D possibly matching TRBD1 (6 bases). The germline gives CDR1 SGDLS, CDR2 YYNGEE. CDR3 length equals 17 residues. Trimming cost V 0 bases and J 5 bases, with 17 bases left between them. Here the CDR3 reads CASSVGDTGIRNEKLFF. CDR3 nucleotides: TGTGCCAGCAGCGTAGGGGACACGGGCATTCGAAATGAAAAACTGTTTTTT.

The rearrangement uses TRBV7-3 and TRBJ2-2, with D unresolved. Germline loops: CDR1 SGHTA, CDR2 FQGTGA. V shed 1 base and J shed 0 bases, with 6 bases lying between them. The CDR3 contains 15 residues. CDR3 coding DNA: TGTGCCAGCAGCTTAAGTCCCACGAACACCGGGGAGCTGTTTTTT. This encodes CASSLSPTNTGELFF.

The chain recombines TRBV2 with TRBJ1-2; D gene ambiguous. The CDR3 is made up of 12 amino acids. In germline, CDR1 is SNHLY, CDR2 FYNNEI. V shed 3 bases and J shed 8 bases, with 10 bases lying between them. CDR3 loop: CASSETGSGYTF. Here the CDR3 DNA reads TGTGCCAGCAGTGAGACGGGTTCCGGCTACACCTTC. Drawing the rest from reference TRBV2 and TRBJ1-2, the complete variable domain is EPEVTQTPSHQVTQMGQEVILRCVPISNHLYFYWYRQILGQKVEFLVSFYNNEISEKSEIFDDQFSVERPDGSNFTLKIRSTKLEDSAMYFCASSETGSGYTFGSGTRLTVV.

The genes are TRBV27 and TRBJ1-3; weak D call: TRBD1 (6 bases). V was pared by 4 bases and J by 1 base, with 11 bases between. The CDR3 extends over 15 amino acids. The germline gives CDR1 MNHEY, CDR2 SMNVEV (reference sequence). DNA of the CDR3: TGTGCCAGCAGTTCATTAGGACAGTCTGGAAACACCATATATTTT. This encodes CASSSLGQSGNTIYF.

This chain joins TRBV5-1 and TRBJ1-2; possibly TRBD1 for D (5 bases). Germline V CDR1 and CDR2: SGHRS, YFSETQ. This CDR3 region has 16 residues. Trimming shortened V by 0 bases and J by 2 bases, and 14 bases separated the two germline ends. Here the CDR3 reads CASSLVGQGTNYGYTF. The CDR3, as DNA: TGCGCCAGCAGCTTGGTGGGTCAGGGAACCAACTATGGCTACACCTTC.

This clone was found once. V is TRBV5-1 and J is TRBJ2-1, with D hard to call. Between the trimmed V and J ends, which lost 3 bases and 2 bases, there was a span of 18 bases. CDR3 length equals 17 residues. In germline, CDR1 is SGHRS, CDR2 YFSETQ. The CDR3 reads CASSWTYRRVTYNEQFF. In DNA, the CDR3 is TGCGCCAGCAGCTGGACGTATCGGAGAGTAACCTACAATGAGCAGTTCTTC.

The chain carries TRBV2 and TRBJ2-3; D is possibly TRBD1 (5 bases). CDR3 length: 14 amino acids. Per germline, CDR1 SNHLY and CDR2 FYNNEI. V was pared by 3 bases and J by 2 bases, with 9 bases between. The CDR3 sequence is CASSESRATDTQYF. The DNA for the CDR3 is TGTGCCAGCAGTGAGAGCAGGGCCACAGATACGCAGTATTTT.

DNA of the CDR3: TGTGCCAGCAGCCGGGGGGCTACCACTGAAGCTTTCTTT. Its translation is CASSRGATTEAFF. The chain carries TRBV3-1 (or the pseudogene TRBV3-2) and TRBJ1-1; tentatively, D is TRBD1 (6 bases). This CDR3 is built from 13 residues. Trimming took 4 bases from V and 4 from J, leaving 10 bases between them. Germline CDR1 reads LGHDT; CDR2 reads YNNKEL (reference sequence).

The chain combines TRBV5-4 with TRBJ2-5, with 12 positions matching TRBD2. The V gene end was trimmed by 4 bases and the J gene end by 5 bases; junction bases not matched to a gene: 6. Germline CDR1 is SGHNT and CDR2 is YYREEE (reference sequence). The CDR3 covers 15 residues. CDR3 in amino acids: CASSPWTSGDETQYF. The DNA of the CDR3 is TGTGCCAGCAGCCCCTGGACTAGCGGGGACGAGACCCAGTACTTC. The entire variable domain, with the rest obtained from reference TRBV5-4 and TRBJ2-5, is as follows: ETGVTQSPTHLIKTRGQQVTLRCSSQSGHNTVSWYQQALGQGPQFIFQYYREEENGRGNFPPRFSGLQFPNYSSELNVNALELDDSALYLCASSPWTSGDETQYFGPGTRLLVL.

Of note for this clone: The same CDR3 can be traced to other DNA sequences in this sample. The V and J genes are TRBV6-5 and TRBJ1-1; D perhaps matches TRBD1 (5 bases). The CDR3 extends over 13 amino acids. With 2 bases removed from V and 4 bases from J, the gap between germline ends came to 8 bases. Germline V CDR1 and CDR2: MNHEY, SVGAGI. CDR3 protein: CASSYGGGTEAFF. In DNA, the CDR3 is TGTGCCAGCAGTTACGGGGGGGGCACTGAAGCTTTCTTT.

This chain connects TRBV5-8 to TRBJ2-1; either TRBD1 or TRBD2 may supply D (6 bases each). CDR3 length: 16 amino acids. CDR1 and CDR2 from the germline V gene are SGHTS and YDEGEE. With 4 bases removed from V and 0 bases from J, the gap between germline ends came to 14 bases. The CDR3 coding sequence is TGTGCCAGCAGCCGCGGGACAACGCACTCCTACAATGAGCAGTTCTTC. Its protein is CASSRGTTHSYNEQFF.

The chain has TRBV28 and TRBJ1-2; 9 bases match TRBD1. The ends lost 6 bases at V and 8 bases at J; junction bases unmatched: 16. CDR1 is MDHEN and CDR2 is SYDVKM in the germline V gene. CDR3 size: 16 residues. This CDR3 reads CASSRTGTGILGGYTF. In nucleotides, the CDR3 is TGTGCCAGCAGCCGAACCGGGACAGGGATCTTGGGGGGCTACACCTTC.

Points on this clone: Its ends do not fully match the called genes, so a read error is possible. This chain uses TRBV5-6 with TRBJ2-3; weak D call: TRBD2 (7 bases). From germline, CDR1 is SGHDT and CDR2 YYEEEE. The CDR3 consists of 14 residues. The CDR3 DNA is TGTGCCCGCAGCCGGGGGGCGTGGGGGGATACGCAGTATTTT. Residues: CARSRGAWGDTQYF.

This clone has more than one count but fewer than ten. The genes are TRBV6-5 and TRBJ1-5, with D maybe TRBD1 (5 bases). The CDR3 sequence is 15 residues long. Germline V gene sequence: CDR1 MNHEY, CDR2 SVGAGI. Trimming stripped 4 bases from V and 5 bases from J, with 15 bases between. CDR3 region: CASSSRGGFDQPQHF. CDR3 coding DNA: TGTGCCAGCAGTTCCCGGGGGGGGTTTGATCAGCCCCAGCATTTT.

V usage is TRBV15 and J usage is TRBJ1-2, with 8 bases that match TRBD1. CDR1 is LNHNV and CDR2 is YYDKDF in the germline V gene (reference sequence). Unmatched junction bases numbered 8, after V lost 5 bases and J lost 0 bases. There are 16 residues in the CDR3. DNA for the CDR3: TGTGCCACCAGCGCCCGGACAGGGCAAGCTAACTATGGCTACACCTTC. Its translation: CATSARTGQANYGYTF. Full variable domain (remainder filled in from reference TRBV15 and TRBJ1-2): DAMVIQNPRYQVTQFGKPVTLSCSQTLNHNVMYWYQQKSSQAPKLLFHYYDKDFNNEADTPDNFQSRRPNTSFCFLDIRSPGLGDTAMYLCATSARTGQANYGYTFGSGTRLTVV.